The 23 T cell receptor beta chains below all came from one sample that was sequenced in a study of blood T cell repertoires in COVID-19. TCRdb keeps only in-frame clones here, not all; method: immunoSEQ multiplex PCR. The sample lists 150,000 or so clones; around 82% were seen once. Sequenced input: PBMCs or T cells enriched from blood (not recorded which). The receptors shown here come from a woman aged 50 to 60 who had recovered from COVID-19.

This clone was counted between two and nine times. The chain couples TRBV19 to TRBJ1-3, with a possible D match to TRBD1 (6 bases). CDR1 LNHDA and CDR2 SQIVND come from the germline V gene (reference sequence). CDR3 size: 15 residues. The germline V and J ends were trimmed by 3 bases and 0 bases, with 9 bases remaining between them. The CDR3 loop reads CASSILDSSGNTIYF. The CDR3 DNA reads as TGTGCCAGTAGTATCCTGGACAGCTCTGGAAACACCATATATTTT. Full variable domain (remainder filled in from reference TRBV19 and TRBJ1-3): DGGITQSPKYLFRKEGQNVTLSCEQNLNHDAMYWYRQDPGQGLRLIYYSQIVNDFQKGDIAEGYSVSREKKESFPLTVTSAQKNPTAFYLCASSILDSSGNTIYFGEGSWLTVV.

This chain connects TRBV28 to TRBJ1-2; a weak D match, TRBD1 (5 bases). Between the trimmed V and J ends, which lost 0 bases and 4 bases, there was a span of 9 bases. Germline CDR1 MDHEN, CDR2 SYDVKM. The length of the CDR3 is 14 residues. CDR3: CASSLWDQGYGYTF. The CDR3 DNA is TGTGCCAGCAGTTTATGGGATCAGGGCTATGGCTACACCTTC.

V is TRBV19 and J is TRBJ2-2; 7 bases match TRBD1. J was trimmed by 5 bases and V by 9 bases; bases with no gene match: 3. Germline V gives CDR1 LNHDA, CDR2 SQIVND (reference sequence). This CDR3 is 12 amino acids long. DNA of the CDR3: TGTGCCAGAGAGACAGGGACCGGGGAGCTGTTTTTT. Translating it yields CARETGTGELFF.

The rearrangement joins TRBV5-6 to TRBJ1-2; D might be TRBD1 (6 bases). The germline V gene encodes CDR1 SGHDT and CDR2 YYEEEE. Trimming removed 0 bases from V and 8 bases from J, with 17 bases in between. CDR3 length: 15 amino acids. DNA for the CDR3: TGTGCCAGCAGCTTGGCGGGACAAGCTTTGGGGGGCTACACCTTC. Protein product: CASSLAGQALGGYTF.

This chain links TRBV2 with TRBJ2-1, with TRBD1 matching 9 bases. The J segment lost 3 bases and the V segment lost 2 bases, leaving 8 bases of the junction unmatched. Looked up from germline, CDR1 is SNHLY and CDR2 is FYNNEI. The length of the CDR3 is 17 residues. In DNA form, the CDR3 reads TGTGCCAGCAGTGAACCCAACACAGGGGGCTTCTACAATGAGCAGTTCTTC. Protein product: CASSEPNTGGFYNEQFF.

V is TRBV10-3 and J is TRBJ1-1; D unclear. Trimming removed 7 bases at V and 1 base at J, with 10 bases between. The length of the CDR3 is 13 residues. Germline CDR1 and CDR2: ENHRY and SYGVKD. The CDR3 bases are TGTGCCATCATGAGCACAGAGAACACTGAAGCTTTCTTT. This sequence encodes CAIMSTENTEAFF.

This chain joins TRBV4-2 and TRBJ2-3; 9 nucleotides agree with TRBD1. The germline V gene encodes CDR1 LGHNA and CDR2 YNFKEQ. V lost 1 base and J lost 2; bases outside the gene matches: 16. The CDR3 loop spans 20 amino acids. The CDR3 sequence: CASSQAQSRTGTGSTDTQYF. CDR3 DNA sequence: TGTGCCAGCAGCCAAGCCCAAAGCCGAACCGGGACAGGGTCCACAGATACGCAGTATTTT.

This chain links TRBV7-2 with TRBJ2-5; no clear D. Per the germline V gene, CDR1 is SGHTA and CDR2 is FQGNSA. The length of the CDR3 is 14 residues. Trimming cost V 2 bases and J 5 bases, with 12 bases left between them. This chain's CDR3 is CASSLMSARETQYF. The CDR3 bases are TGTGCCAGCAGCTTAATGTCAGCCAGGGAGACCCAGTACTTC.

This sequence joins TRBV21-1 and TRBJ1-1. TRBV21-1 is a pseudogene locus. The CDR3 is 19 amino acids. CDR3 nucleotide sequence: TGTGCCAGCAGCAAAGATGTTTTTATCGCGGTCCAAGAAGACACTGAAGCTTTCTTT. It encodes CASSKDVFIAVQEDTEAFF.

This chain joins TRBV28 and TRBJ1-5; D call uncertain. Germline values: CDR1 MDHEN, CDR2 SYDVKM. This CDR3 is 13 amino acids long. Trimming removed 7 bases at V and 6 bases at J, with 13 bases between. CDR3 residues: CASTFSARQPQHF. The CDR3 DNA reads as TGTGCCAGCACCTTTAGTGCTCGTCAGCCCCAGCATTTT.

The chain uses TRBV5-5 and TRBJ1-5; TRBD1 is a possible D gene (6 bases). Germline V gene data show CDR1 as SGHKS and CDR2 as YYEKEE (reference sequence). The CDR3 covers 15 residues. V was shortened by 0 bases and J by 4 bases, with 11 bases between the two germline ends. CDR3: CASSLGETGNQPQHF. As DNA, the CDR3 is TGTGCCAGCAGCTTGGGGGAAACAGGGAATCAGCCCCAGCATTTT.

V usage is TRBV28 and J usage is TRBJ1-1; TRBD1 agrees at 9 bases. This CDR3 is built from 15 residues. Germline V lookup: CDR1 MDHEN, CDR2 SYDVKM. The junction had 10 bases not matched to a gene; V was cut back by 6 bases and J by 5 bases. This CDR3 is CASSPNGQGRTEAFF. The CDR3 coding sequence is TGTGCCAGCAGCCCGAACGGACAGGGGAGAACTGAAGCTTTCTTT.

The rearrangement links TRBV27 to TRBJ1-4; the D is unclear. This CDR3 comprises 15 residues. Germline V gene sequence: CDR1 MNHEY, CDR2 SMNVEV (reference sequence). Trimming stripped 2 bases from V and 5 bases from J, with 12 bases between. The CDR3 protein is CASSLAPGYNEKLFF. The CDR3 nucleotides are TGTGCCAGCAGTTTAGCCCCCGGGTACAATGAAAAACTGTTTTTT.

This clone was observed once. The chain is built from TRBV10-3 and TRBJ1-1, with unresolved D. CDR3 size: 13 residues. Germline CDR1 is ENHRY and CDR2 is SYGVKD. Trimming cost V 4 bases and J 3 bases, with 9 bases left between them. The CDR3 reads CAISGGRDTEAFF. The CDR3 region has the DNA TGTGCCATCAGTGGCGGCAGAGACACTGAAGCTTTCTTT.

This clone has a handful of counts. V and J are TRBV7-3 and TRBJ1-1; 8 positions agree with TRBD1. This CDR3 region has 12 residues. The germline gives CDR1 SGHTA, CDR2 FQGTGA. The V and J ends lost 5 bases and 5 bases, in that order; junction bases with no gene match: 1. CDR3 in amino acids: CASSTGGTEAFF. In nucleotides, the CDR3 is TGTGCCAGCAGCACAGGGGGTACTGAAGCTTTCTTT.

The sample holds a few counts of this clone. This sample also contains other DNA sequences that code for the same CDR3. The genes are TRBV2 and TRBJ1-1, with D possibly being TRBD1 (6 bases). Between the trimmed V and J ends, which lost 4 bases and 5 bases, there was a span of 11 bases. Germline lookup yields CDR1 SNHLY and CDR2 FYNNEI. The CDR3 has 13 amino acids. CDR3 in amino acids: CASSVGAGTEAFF. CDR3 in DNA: TGTGCCAGCAGTGTGGGGGCTGGAACTGAAGCTTTCTTT.

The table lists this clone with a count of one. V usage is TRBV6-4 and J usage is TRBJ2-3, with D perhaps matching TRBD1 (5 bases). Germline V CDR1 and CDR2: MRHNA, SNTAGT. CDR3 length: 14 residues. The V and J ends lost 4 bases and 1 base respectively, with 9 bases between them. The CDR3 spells CASSGQGGTDTQYF. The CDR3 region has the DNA TGTGCCAGCAGTGGGCAGGGCGGCACAGATACGCAGTATTTT.

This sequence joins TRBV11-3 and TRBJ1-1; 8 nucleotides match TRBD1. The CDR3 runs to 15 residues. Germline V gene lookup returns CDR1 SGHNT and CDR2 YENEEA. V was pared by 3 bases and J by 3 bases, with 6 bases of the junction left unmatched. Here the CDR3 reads CASSFAPGQDTEAFF. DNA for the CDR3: TGTGCCAGCAGCTTCGCCCCGGGACAGGACACTGAAGCTTTCTTT. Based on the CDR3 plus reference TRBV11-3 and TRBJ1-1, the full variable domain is EAGVVQSPRYKIIEKKQPVAFWCNPISGHNTLYWYLQNLGQGPELLIRYENEEAVDDSQLPKDRFSAERLKGVDSTLKIQPAELGDSAVYLCASSFAPGQDTEAFFGQGTRLTVV.

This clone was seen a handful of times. This CDR3 reads CASSPQHSGRNYGYTF. The DNA of the CDR3 is TGTGCCAGCAGTCCCCAGCACAGTGGCCGTAACTATGGCTACACCTTC. V gene TRBV27 combines with J gene TRBJ1-2; D not resolved. Trimming took off 5 bases at V and 1 base at J, with 17 bases between the two ends. The CDR3 covers 16 residues. CDR1 is MNHEY and CDR2 is SMNVEV in the germline V gene (reference sequence).

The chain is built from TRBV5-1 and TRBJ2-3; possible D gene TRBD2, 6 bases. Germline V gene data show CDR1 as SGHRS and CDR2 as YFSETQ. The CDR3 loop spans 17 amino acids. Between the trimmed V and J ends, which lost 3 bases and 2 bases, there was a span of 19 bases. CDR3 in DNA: TGCGCCAGCAGCTACAATCCCGGGAGACAGAACACAGATACGCAGTATTTT. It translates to CASSYNPGRQNTDTQYF.

The CDR3 spells CASSVTGSGIQYF. As DNA, the CDR3 is TGTGCCAGCAGCGTAACAGGGTCCGGCATTCAGTACTTC. The chain links TRBV2 to TRBJ2-4; D might be TRBD1 (6 bases). The V and J ends lost 6 bases and 9 bases respectively, with 15 bases between them. This CDR3 contains 13 residues. Germline CDR1 is SNHLY and CDR2 is FYNNEI.

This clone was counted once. CDR3: CASRQIDRGANTEAFF. The CDR3 DNA reads TGTGCCAGCAGACAAATCGACAGGGGGGCGAACACTGAAGCTTTCTTT. The V call is TRBV5-4, the J call TRBJ1-1; 9 bases map to TRBD1. CDR3 length: 16 residues. Germline CDR1 SGHNT, CDR2 YYREEE (reference sequence). V lost 5 bases, J lost 1 base, and 9 bases stayed unmatched.

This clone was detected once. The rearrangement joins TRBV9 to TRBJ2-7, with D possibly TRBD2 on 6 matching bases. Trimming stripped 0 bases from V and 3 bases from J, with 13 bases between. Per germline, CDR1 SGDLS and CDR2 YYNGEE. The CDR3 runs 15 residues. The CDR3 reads CASSVGPTGDYEQYF. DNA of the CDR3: TGTGCCAGCAGCGTAGGGCCAACGGGAGACTACGAGCAGTACTTC.